This T cell receptor (beta chain) was recovered during a study of naive and memory T cell subsets (dated by TCRdb to 2015 to 2018). At the level of the whole study: In the figure summarizing the skin biopsy and whole blood samples, around 10 blood donors, 7 tuberculin skin test biopsies and 3 saline control biopsies were reported. As previously described, skin biopsies were taken from tuberculin skin test sites or from saline-injected control sites and processed for RNA extraction. Usually PCR2 was run as a SYBR Green qPCR and stopped at a set threshold, although low-input samples could use end-point PCR (roughly 6 cycles) instead. Findings and caveats that apply to the study as a whole: TCR sequences were reportedly obtained from both types of skin biopsy, with many more TCRs found at tuberculin skin test sites. Higher TCR numbers at tuberculin skin test sites were interpreted as T cell infiltration of a delayed type IV hypersensitivity reaction. The potential sensitivity of the RNA-based method to TCR transcript changes with T cell activation and differentiation was acknowledged. Skin biopsy collection and RNA processing details were not given in the paper but referenced to earlier studies.

Library preparation was by UMI-ligation and nested PCR. The ligated cDNA was amplified in four rounds of PCR with nested alpha and beta constant region primers together with the SP2 primer. TCR RNA was reverse transcribed with SuperScript IV using alpha and beta constant region primers for the blood and skin samples. An oligonucleotide carrying the Illumina SP2 primer and a UMI was ligated to the cDNA 3' end using T4 RNA ligase 1. The 12-nucleotide UMI was composed of two random hexamers separated by an eight-base spacer, which was included to prevent hairpin formation. TCR alpha and beta chain libraries were processed separately from the second PCR onward, with dual indexing for multiplexing. After pooling, the indexed libraries were analyzed by capillary electrophoresis and sequenced on either an Illumina MiSeq or NextSeq. PhiX DNA at roughly 4.5-7.5% was added to the libraries to raise base diversity and improve cluster recognition. On the authors' methods: UMIs were extracted from read 2 by Demultiplexor and combined with the TCR sequence from read 1, and reads were split according to sample indices. V and J genes and V-J junctions were identified by Decombinator, and each TCR was assigned a five-part identifier that included V and J deletions. Collapsinator relied on UMIs to correct both sequencing errors and PCR amplification heterogeneity, producing a UMI-based abundance for each TCR. CDR3Translator converted identifiers to nucleotide sequence, translated to amino acids, and extracted CDR3 regions using terminal motifs. After normalization to the amount of input RNA, error-corrected alpha and beta TCR counts from blood and skin were compared. TCRdb reprocessed the public reads (quality trimming at Q25 with fastp, clone calling with MiXCR) and kept in-frame beta chains. Rows are unified per CDR3 protein, each entry keeping the most common DNA and genes. The V and J calls shown here were made by TCRdb, not taken from the authors' results. The sample table lists under 35,000 distinct CDR3 sequences, roughly 6.6% of them with a count of one. Jointly, the top ten make up approximately 3% of the sample.

Notes on this clonotype: Its antigen specificity is not known. The junction and the germline gene differ at one end; a read error may be behind it.

Reading the label with the study, this specimen's treatment or condition is: skin biopsy from PPD injection site in Mantoux-positive individual. The study reported a robust and sensitive protocol to amplify, sequence and analyze TCRs, based on 3' ligation of a UMI-containing oligonucleotide to TCR cDNA. Tuberculin skin test biopsies came from sites injected with PPD in individuals with a positive Mantoux test. Before reverse transcription, total RNA that had not been cell sorted was treated with RQ1 DNase, with a target input of about 1 to 1000 ng. Skin biopsy and whole blood libraries were made to test pipeline robustness in samples where T cells form a minority population. For CDR1 and CDR2, the germline V gene lists ENHRY and SYGVKD. The CDR3 spans 12 residues, from the cysteine through the phenylalanine. Here the CDR3 DNA is all that survives: 36 bases in frame from base 1.

The receptor comes from an adult in good health. This specimen was skin, taken from a tuberculin skin test site. The chain is encoded by TRBV10-3 joined to TRBJ2-3, with an unclear D gene assignment. CDR3 region: CAFSESTDTQYF. The base sequence is TGTGCCTTCAGTGAGTCGACAGATACGCAGTATTTT.